This entry describes one T cell receptor (beta chain). The target antigen is unknown. Trimming shortened V by 4 bases and J by 0 bases, and 10 bases separated the two germline ends. The length of the CDR3 is 14 residues. Germline V gene data show CDR1 as SGHAT and CDR2 as FQNNGV. The data are from a study of shared clonotypes between healthy human individuals. Study conclusions and caveats: Depth of sequencing was expected to influence donor clonotype sharing.

This was a deep-level run. TCRdb keeps only in-frame clones here, not all; method: immunoSEQ multiplex PCR. This sample has under 850,000 clones, with around 77% found just once. The sample comprised memory CD4+ T cells sorted from blood. Indicated subset: CD45RA-negative fraction. The rearrangement uses TRBV11-2 and TRBJ2-7, with D hard to call. The sequence was obtained from a woman in her 30s in good health. The CDR3 here is CASSSRGTSYEQYF. The CDR3 DNA follows: TGTGCCAGCAGCTCCCGAGGCACCTCCTACGAGCAGTACTTC.